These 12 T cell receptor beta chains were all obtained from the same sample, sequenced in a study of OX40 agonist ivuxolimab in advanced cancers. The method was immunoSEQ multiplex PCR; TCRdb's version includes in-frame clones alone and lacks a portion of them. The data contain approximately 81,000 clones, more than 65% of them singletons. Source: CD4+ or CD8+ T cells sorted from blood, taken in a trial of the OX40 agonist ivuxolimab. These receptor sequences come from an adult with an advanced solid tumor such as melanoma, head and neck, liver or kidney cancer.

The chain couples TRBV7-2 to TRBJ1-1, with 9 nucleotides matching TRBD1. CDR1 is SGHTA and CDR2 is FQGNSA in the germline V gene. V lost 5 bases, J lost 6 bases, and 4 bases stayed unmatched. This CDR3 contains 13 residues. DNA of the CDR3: TGTGCCAGCAGCCAACAGGGGGCAGCTGAAGCTTTCTTT. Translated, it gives CASSQQGAAEAFF. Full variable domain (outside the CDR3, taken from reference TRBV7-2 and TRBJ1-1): GAGVSQSPSNKVTEKGKDVELRCDPISGHTALYWYRQSLGQGLEFLIYFQGNSAPDKSGLPSDRFSAERTGGSVSTLTIQRTQQEDSAVYLCASSQQGAAEAFFGQGTRLTVV.

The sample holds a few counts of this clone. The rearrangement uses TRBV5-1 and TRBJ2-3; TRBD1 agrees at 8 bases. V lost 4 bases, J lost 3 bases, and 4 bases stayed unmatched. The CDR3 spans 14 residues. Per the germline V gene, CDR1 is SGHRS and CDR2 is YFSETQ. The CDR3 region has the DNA TGCGCCAGCAGCGCGACAGGGGCGACAGATACGCAGTATTTT. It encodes CASSATGATDTQYF.

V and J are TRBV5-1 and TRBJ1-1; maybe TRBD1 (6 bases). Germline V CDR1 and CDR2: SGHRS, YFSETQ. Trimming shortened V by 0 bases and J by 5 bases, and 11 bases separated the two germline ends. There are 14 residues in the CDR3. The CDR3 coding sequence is TGCGCCAGCAGCTTGGTTACAGGGACGACTGAAGCTTTCTTT. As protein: CASSLVTGTTEAFF.

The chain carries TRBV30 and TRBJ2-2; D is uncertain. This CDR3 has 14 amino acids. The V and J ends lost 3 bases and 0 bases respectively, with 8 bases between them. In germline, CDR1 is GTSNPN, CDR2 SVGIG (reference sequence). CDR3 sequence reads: CAWRRISNTGELFF. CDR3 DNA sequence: TGTGCCTGGAGGCGGATATCGAACACCGGGGAGCTGTTTTTT.

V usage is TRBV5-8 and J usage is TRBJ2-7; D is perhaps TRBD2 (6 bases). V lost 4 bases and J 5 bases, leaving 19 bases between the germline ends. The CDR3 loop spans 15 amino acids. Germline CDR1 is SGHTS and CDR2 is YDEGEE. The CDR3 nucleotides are TGTGCCAGCAGCCGTGGGGAGGAGGACGGGGACGAGCAGTACTTC. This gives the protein CASSRGEEDGDEQYF.

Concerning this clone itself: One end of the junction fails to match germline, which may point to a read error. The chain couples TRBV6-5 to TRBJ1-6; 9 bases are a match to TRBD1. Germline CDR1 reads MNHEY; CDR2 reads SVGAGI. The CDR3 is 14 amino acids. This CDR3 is CASSDSGQGSPLHF. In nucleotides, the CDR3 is TGTGCCAGCAGTGACTCGGGACAGGGTTCACCCCTCCACTTT.

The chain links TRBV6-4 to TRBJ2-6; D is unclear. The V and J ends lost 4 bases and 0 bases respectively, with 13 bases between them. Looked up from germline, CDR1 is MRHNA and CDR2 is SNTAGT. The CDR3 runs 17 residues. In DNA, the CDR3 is TGTGCCAGCAGTGTAGGACCCCCTAGCTCTGGGGCCAACGTCCTGACTTTC. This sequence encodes CASSVGPPSSGANVLTF.

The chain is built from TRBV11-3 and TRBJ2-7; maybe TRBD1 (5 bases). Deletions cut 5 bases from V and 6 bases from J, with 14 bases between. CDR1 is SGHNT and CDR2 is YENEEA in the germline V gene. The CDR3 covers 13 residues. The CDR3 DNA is TGTGCCAGCAGCAGACCAGGGTTGAGCGAGCAGTACTTC. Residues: CASSRPGLSEQYF.

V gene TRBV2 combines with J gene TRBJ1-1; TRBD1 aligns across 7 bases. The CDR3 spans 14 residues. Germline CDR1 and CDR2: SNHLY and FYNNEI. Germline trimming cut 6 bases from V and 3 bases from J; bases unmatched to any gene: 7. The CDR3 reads CASSADRDYTEAFF. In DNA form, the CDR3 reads TGTGCCAGCAGCGCCGACAGGGATTACACTGAAGCTTTCTTT.

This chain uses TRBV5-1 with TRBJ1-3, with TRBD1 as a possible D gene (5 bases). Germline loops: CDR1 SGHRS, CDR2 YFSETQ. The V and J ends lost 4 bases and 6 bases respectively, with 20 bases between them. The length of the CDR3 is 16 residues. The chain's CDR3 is CASSETPDSSINTIYF. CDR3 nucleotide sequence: TGCGCCAGCAGCGAGACCCCAGACAGTAGTATAAACACCATATATTTT.

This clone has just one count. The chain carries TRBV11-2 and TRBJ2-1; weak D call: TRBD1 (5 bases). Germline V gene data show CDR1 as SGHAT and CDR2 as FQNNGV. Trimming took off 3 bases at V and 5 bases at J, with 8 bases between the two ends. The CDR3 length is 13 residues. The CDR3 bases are TGTGCCAGCAGCTTCGACAGTAACAATGAGCAGTTCTTC. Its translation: CASSFDSNNEQFF.

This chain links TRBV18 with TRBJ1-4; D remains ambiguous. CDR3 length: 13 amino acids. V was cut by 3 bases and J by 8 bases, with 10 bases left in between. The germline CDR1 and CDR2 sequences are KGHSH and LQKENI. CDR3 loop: CASSPGIREKLFF. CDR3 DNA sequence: TGTGCCAGCTCACCCGGAATCCGGGAAAAACTGTTTTTT.